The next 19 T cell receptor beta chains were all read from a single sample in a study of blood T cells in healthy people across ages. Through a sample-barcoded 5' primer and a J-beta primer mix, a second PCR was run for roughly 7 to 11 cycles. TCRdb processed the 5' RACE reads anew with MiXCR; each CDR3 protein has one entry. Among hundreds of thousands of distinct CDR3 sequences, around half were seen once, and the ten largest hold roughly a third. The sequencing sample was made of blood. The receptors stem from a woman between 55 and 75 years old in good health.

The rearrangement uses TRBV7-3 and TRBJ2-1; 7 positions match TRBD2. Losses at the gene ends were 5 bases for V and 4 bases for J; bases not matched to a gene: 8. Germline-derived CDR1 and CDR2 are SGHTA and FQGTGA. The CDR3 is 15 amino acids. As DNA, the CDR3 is TGTGCCAGCAGCCAGGTCGGGCGGGAGTACAATGAGCAGTTCTTC. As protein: CASSQVGREYNEQFF.

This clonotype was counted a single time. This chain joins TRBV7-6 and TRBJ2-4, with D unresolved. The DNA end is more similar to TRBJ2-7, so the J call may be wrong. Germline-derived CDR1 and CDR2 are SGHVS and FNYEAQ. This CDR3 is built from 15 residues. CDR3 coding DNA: TGTGCCAGCAGCTTAGATACGAGGCGTTCCTACGAGCAGTACTTC. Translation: CASSLDTRRSYEQYF.

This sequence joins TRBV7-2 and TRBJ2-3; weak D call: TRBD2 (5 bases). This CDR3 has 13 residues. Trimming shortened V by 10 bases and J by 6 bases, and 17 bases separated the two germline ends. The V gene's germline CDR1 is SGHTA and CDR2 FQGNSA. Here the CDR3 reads CATTWGVRDTQYF. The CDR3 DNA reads TGTGCCACCACATGGGGAGTAAGGGATACGCAGTATTTT.

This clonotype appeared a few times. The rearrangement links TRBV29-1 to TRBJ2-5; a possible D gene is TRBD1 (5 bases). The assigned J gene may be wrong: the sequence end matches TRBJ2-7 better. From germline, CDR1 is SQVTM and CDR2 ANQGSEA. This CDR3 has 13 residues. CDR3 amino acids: CSVKVVSRDEQYF. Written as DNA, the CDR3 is TGCAGCGTTAAAGTAGTTAGCAGGGACGAGCAGTACTTC.

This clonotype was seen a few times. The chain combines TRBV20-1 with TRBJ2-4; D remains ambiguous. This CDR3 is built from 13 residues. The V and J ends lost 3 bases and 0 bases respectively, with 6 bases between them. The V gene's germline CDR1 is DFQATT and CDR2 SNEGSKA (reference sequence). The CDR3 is CSASSGAKNIQYF. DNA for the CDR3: TGCAGTGCTAGTTCTGGAGCCAAAAACATTCAGTACTTC.

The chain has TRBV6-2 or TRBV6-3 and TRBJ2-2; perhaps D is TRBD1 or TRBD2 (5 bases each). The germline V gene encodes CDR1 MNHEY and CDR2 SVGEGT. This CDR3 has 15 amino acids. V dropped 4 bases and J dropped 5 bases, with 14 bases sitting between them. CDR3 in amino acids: CASSFSGTRTGELFF. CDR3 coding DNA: TGTGCCAGCAGTTTTTCCGGGACCAGAACCGGGGAGCTGTTTTTT.

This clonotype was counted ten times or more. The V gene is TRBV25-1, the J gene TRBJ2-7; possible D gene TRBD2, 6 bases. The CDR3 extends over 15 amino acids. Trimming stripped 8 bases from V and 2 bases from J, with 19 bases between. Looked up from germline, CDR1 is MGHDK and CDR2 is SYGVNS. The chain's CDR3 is CASGSGGMRTYEQYF. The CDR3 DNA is TGTGCCAGCGGGAGCGGAGGGATGAGGACCTACGAGCAGTACTTC.

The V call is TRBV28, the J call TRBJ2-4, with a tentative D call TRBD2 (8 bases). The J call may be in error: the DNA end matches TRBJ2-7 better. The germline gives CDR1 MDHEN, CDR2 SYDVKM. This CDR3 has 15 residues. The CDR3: CASTAGGLGFYEQYF. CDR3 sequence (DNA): TGTGCCAGCACCGCAGGGGGACTAGGGTTCTACGAGCAGTACTTC.

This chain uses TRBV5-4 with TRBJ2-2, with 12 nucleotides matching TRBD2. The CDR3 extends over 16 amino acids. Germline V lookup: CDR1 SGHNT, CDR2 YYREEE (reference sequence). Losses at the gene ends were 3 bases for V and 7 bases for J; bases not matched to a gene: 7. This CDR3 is CASSSRLAGEFGELFF. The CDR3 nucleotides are TGTGCCAGCAGCTCACGACTAGCGGGAGAATTCGGGGAGCTGTTTTTT.

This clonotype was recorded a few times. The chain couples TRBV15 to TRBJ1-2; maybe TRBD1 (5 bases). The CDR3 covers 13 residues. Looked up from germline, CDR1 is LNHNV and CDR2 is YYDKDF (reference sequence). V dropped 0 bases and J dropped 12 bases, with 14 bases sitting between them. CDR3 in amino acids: CATSRDRGHPNTF. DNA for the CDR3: TGTGCCACCAGCAGAGATCGAGGACACCCTAACACCTTC.

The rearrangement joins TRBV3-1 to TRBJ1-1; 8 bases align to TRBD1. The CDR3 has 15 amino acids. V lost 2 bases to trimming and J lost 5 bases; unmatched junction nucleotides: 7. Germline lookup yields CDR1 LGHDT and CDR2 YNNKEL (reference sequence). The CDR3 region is CASSQRQGARTEAFF. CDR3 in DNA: TGTGCCAGCAGCCAACGTCAGGGGGCGCGGACTGAAGCTTTCTTT.

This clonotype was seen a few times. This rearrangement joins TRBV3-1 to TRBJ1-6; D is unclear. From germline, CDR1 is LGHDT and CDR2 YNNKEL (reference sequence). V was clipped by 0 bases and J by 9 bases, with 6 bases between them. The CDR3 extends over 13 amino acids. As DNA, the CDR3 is TGTGCCAGCAGCCAAGAAGAGACTTCACCCCTCCACTTT. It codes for CASSQEETSPLHF.

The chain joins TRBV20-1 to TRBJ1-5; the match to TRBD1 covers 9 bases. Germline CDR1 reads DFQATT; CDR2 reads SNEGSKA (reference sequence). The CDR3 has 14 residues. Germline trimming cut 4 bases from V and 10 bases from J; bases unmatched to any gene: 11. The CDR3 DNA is TGCAGTGCTACCCGGACAGGGGAAGGCTCTCCCCAGCATTTT. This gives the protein CSATRTGEGSPQHF.

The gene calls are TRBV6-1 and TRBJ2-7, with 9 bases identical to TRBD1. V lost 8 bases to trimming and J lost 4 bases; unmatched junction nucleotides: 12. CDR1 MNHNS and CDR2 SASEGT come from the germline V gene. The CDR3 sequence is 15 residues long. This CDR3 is CASSPLSTGGYEQYF. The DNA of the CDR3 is TGTGCCAGCTCACCCCTCTCGACAGGGGGTTACGAGCAGTACTTC.

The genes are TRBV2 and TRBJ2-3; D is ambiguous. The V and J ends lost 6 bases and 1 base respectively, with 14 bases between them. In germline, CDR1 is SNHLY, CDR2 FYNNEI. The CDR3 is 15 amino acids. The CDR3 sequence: CASRTDLRGTDTQYF. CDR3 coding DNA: TGTGCCAGCAGGACGGACCTCCGCGGCACAGATACGCAGTATTTT.

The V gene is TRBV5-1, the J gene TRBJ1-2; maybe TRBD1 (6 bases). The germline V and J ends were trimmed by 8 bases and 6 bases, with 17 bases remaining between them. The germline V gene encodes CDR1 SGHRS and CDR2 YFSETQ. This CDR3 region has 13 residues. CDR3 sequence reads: CASQDPGQNGYTF. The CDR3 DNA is TGCGCCAGTCAGGATCCGGGACAAAATGGCTACACCTTC.

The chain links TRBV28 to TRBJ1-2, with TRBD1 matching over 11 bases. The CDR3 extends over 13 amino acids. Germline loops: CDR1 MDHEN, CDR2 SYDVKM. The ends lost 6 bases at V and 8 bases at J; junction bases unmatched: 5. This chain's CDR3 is CASRGTGGGGYTF. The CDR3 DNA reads TGTGCCAGCAGAGGGACAGGGGGTGGCGGCTACACCTTC.

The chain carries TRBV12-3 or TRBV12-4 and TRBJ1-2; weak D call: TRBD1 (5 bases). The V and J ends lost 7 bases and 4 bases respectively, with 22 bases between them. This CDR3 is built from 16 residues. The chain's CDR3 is CASTLSQGAKSYGYTF. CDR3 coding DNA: TGTGCCAGCACACTCAGTCAGGGTGCTAAATCCTATGGCTACACCTTC.

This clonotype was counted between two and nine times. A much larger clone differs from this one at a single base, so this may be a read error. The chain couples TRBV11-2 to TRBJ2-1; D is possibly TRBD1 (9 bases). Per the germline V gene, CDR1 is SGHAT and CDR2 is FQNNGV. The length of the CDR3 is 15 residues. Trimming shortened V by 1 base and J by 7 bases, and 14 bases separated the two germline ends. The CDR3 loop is CASSLVAGQGNEQFF. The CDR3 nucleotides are TGTGCCAGCAGCTTAGTAGCGGGACAGGGTAATGAGCAGTTCTTC.